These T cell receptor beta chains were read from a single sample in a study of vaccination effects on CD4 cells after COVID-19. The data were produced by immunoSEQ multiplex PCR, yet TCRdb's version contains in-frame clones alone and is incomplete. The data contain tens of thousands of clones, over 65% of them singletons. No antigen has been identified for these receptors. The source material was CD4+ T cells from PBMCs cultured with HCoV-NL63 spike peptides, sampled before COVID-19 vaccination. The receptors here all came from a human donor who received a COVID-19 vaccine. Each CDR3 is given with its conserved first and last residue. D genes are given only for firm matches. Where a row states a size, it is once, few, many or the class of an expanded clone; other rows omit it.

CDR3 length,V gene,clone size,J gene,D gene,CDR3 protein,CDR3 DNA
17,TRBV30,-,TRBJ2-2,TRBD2,CAWSVLGGSPNTGELFF,TGTGCCTGGAGTGTACTCGGCGGGAGTCCGAACACCGGGGAGCTGTTTTTT
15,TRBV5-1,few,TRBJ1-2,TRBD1,CASSSRQGANYGYTF,TGCGCCAGCAGCTCTCGACAGGGGGCTAACTATGGCTACACCTTC
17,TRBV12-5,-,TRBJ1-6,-,CASGLVLQSSYNSPLHF,TGTGCTAGTGGTTTGGTACTGCAGAGCTCCTATAATTCACCCCTCCACTTT
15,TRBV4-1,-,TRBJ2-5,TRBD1,CASTSTDRVGETQYF,TGCGCCAGCACCTCTACGGACAGGGTGGGGGAGACCCAGTACTTC
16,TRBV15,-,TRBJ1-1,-,CATSRDLGGLGTEAFF,TGTGCCACCAGCAGAGATTTGGGGGGGCTAGGCACTGAAGCTTTCTTT
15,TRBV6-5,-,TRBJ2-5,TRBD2,CASSGLAGGPETQYF,TGTGCCAGCAGCGGACTAGCGGGAGGGCCTGAGACCCAGTACTTC
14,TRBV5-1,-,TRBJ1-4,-,CASSFGGANEKLFF,TGCGCCAGCAGCTTTGGAGGTGCTAATGAAAAACTGTTTTTT
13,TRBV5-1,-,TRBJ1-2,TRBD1,CASSIGQGYGYTF,TGCGCCAGCAGCATCGGACAGGGCTATGGCTACACCTTC
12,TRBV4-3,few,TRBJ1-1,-,CASSQDIGSPFF,TGCGCCAGCAGCCAAGATATTGGCAGTCCTTTCTTT
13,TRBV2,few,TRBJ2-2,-,CASKKGVSGELFF,TGTGCCAGCAAAAAGGGGGTCTCCGGGGAGCTGTTTTTT
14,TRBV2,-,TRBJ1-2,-,CASTKQGANYGYTF,TGTGCCAGCACCAAACAGGGAGCTAACTATGGCTACACCTTC